The source of this TCR beta chain is a study of shared clonotypes between healthy human individuals. Study observations and caveats: Naive subsets generally exceeded memory subsets in estimated richness.

Note on this clone: Its specificity is not known.

The ends were cut back, 0 bases at V and 5 bases at J, with 5 bases in the middle. Germline V gene sequence: CDR1 SGHAT, CDR2 FQNNGV. The CDR3 contains 13 residues. The study enrolled healthy HIV-negative adults without recent acute infections or vaccinations as donors. The donors, all of them Caucasian adults, lived in Nashville, Tennessee. Deep was the level used in running the assay. Sequencing was performed with immunoSEQ multiplex PCR; in TCRdb, only in-frame clones are kept and a portion is missing. This sample carries just over 2,000,000 clones, over 85% of them seen once, and the ten largest clones take 0.13%.

J is TRBJ2-4 and V is TRBV11-2; the D call may be TRBD1 or TRBD2 (5 bases each). The sample was naive CD4+ T cells sorted from blood. Subset indicated: CD45RA+ positively selected. The clonotype comes from a man between 18 and 35 years old in good health. The CDR3 here is CASSLEGENIQYF. CDR3 DNA sequence: TGTGCCAGCAGCTTAGAGGGGGAAAACATTCAGTACTTC.